A selection of T cell receptor beta chains follows, all from one sample in a study of T cell responses to AZD1222 COVID-19 vaccine. Some clones are missing from TCRdb's copy, which holds only in-frame ones; the method was immunoSEQ multiplex PCR. In the table there are 150,000 or so clones, approximately 85% of which are singletons. This specimen was peripheral blood, taken on day 0 of AZD1222 vaccination. The receptors originated from an adult in good health. Each CDR3 is given with its conserved first and last residue. Fields, in order: clone size, V gene, J gene, D gene, CDR3 protein, CDR3 DNA. The D gene is left open where the match is weak. The size field is filled for only some rows; it gives once, few, many or a size class.

size: once
V: TRBV2
J: TRBJ2-6
D: .
CDR3: CASRPWSSGANVLTF
DNA: TGTGCCAGCAGGCCATGGAGCTCTGGGGCCAACGTCCTGACTTTC

size: .
V: TRBV19
J: TRBJ2-2
D: TRBD1
CDR3: CASSIGQGLAGELFF
DNA: TGTGCCAGTAGTATAGGACAGGGTTTGGCCGGGGAGCTGTTTTTT

size: .
V: TRBV25-1
J: TRBJ2-3
D: .
CDR3: CASSERTAGPNDTQYF
DNA: TGTGCCAGCAGTGAGCGTACGGCGGGGCCGAATGATACGCAGTATTTT

size: .
V: TRBV5-8
J: TRBJ2-5
D: .
CDR3: CASSFIRWETQYF
DNA: TGTGCCAGCAGCTTTATACGGTGGGAGACCCAGTACTTC

size: once
V: TRBV6-5
J: TRBJ2-5
D: .
CDR3: CASSRLREAETQYF
DNA: TGTGCCAGCAGTCGCCTCCGAGAGGCGGAGACCCAGTACTTC

size: .
V: TRBV29-1
J: TRBJ1-1
D: .
CDR3: CSVGAGWGMNTEAFF
DNA: TGCAGCGTTGGGGCAGGGTGGGGGATGAACACTGAAGCTTTCTTT

size: .
V: TRBV5-1
J: TRBJ1-1
D: TRBD1
CDR3: CASSSGQGPPEAFF
DNA: TGCGCCAGCAGCTCGGGACAGGGGCCTCCTGAAGCTTTCTTT

size: .
V: TRBV18
J: TRBJ2-7
D: TRBD1
CDR3: CASSRAGGYYEQYF
DNA: TGTGCCAGCTCACGGGCAGGGGGCTATTACGAGCAGTACTTC

size: few
V: TRBV10-1
J: TRBJ2-2
D: TRBD2
CDR3: CASSVAGGTGELFF
DNA: TGCGCCAGCTCGGTAGCGGGAGGCACCGGGGAGCTGTTTTTT

size: .
V: TRBV30
J: TRBJ1-6
D: TRBD1
CDR3: CAWSSQGQSPLHF
DNA: TGTGCCTGGAGTTCGCAGGGACAGTCACCCCTCCACTTT